This T cell receptor beta chain originates from a study of T cells in Graves' hyperthyroidism and ophthalmopathy. Study-level background: Pretreatment peripheral blood was obtained at initial diagnosis.

This clonotype has just a few counts. Looked up from germline, CDR1 is ENHRY and CDR2 is SYGVKD. The CDR3 consists of 13 residues. V gave up 11 bases and J gave up 3 bases; unmatched junction bases: 10. It was RNA transcripts that yielded the amplified TCR beta CDR3 regions. TCR CDR3 underwent first-round RT-PCR with the HTBI primer set. In TCRdb, the multiplex PCR reads were re-called with MiXCR into one record per CDR3 protein. This sample has roughly 400,000 distinct CDR3 sequences, with over 11% found just once. The receptor was derived from a man aged 45 to 65 with Graves' ophthalmopathy. The material sequenced was blood. The V and J genes are TRBV10-3 and TRBJ2-7, with 7 bases that match TRBD2. Here the CDR3 reads CASWAGDGYEQYF. CDR3 sequence (DNA): TGTGCCTCCTGGGCGGGAGATGGCTACGAGCAGTACTTC.